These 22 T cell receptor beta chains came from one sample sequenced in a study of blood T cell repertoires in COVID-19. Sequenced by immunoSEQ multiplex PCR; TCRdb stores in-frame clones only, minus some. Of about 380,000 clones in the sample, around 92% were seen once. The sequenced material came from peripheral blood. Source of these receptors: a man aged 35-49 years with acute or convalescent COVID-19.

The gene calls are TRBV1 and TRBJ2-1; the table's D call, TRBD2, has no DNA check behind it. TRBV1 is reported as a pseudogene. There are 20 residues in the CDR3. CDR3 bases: TGCACCAGCAGCCTAAATCACCCTAGCGGGGGTACTACTGGGGGCAATGAGCAGTTCTTC. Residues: CTSSLNHPSGGTTGGNEQFF.

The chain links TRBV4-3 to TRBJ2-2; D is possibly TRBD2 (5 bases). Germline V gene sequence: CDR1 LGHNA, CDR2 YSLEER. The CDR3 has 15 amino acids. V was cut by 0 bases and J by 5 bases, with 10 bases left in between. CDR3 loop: CASSQELRGTGELFF. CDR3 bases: TGCGCCAGCAGCCAAGAATTACGGGGAACCGGGGAGCTGTTTTTT.

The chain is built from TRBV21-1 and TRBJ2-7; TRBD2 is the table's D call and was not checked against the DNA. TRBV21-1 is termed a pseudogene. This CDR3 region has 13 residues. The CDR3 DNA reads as TGTGCCGGGAGACACCCGGCAGGCAACGAGCAGTACTTC. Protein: CAGRHPAGNEQYF.

CDR3 protein: CASSYEFSEAFF. DNA of the CDR3: TGTGCCAGCAGTTATGAGTTTTCTGAAGCTTTCTTT. V is TRBV6-6 and J is TRBJ1-1, with unresolved D. This CDR3 is built from 12 residues. Germline values: CDR1 MNHNY, CDR2 SVGAGI (reference sequence). V lost 3 bases and J 6 bases, leaving 8 bases between the germline ends.

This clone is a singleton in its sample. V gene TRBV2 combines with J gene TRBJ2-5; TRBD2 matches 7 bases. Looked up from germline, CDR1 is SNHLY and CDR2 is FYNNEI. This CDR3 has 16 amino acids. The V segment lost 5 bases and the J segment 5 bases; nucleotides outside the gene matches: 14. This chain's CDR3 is CASSSAGVSIFETQYF. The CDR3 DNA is TGTGCCAGCAGTTCCGCGGGAGTCTCAATATTCGAGACCCAGTACTTC.

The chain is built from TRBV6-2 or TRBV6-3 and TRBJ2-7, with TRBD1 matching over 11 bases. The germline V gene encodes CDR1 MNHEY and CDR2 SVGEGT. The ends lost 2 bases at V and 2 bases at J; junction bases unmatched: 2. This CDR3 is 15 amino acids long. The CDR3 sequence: CASSYAGQGAYEQYF. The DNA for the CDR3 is TGTGCCAGCAGTTACGCGGGACAGGGGGCCTACGAGCAGTACTTC.

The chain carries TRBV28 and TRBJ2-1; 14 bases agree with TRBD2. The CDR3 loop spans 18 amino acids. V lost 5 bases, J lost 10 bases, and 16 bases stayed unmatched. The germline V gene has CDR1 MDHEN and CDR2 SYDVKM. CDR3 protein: CASSTWEPGTSGSYEQFF. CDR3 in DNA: TGTGCCAGCAGTACGTGGGAGCCCGGGACTAGCGGGAGTTACGAGCAGTTCTTC.

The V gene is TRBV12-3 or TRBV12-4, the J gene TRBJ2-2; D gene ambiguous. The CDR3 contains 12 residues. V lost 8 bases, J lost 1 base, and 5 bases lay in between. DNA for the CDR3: TGTGCCAGCTGGCAGAACACCGGGGAGCTGTTTTTT. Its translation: CASWQNTGELFF.

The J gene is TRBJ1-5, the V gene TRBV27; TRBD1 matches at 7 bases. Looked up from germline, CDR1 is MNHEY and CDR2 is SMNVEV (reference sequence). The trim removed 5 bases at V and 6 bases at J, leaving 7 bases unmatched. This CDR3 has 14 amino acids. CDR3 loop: CASSRGGEVQPQHF. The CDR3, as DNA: TGTGCCAGCAGTCGAGGGGGCGAAGTTCAGCCCCAGCATTTT.

CDR3 residues: CASSSPLWTGIGQETQYF. The DNA of the CDR3 is TGTGCCAGCAGCTCCCCTCTTTGGACAGGGATCGGCCAAGAGACCCAGTACTTC. This rearrangement joins TRBV5-6 to TRBJ2-5, with 8 bases that match TRBD1. The junction had 14 bases not matched to a gene; V was cut back by 3 bases and J by 1 base. Germline V gene lookup returns CDR1 SGHDT and CDR2 YYEEEE. The CDR3 covers 18 residues. The variable domain in full, with the rest retrieved from reference TRBV5-6 and TRBJ2-5, is DAGVTQSPTHLIKTRGQQVTLRCSPKSGHDTVSWYQQALGQGPQFIFQYYEEEERQRGNFPDRFSGHQFPNYSSELNVNALLLGDSALYLCASSSPLWTGIGQETQYFGPGTRLLVL.

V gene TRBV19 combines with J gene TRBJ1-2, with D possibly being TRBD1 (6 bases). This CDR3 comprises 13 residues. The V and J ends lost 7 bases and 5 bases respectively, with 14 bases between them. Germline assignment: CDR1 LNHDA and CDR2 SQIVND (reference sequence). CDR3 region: CASTETRGYGYTF. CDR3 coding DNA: TGTGCCAGTACGGAGACCAGGGGATATGGCTACACCTTC.

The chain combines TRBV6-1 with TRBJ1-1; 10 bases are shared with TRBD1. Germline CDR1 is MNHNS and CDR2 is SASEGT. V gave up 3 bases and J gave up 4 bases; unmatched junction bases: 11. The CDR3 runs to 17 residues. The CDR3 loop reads CASSDPAPGQGLTEAFF. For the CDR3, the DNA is TGTGCCAGCAGTGATCCCGCCCCGGGACAGGGGCTCACTGAAGCTTTCTTT.

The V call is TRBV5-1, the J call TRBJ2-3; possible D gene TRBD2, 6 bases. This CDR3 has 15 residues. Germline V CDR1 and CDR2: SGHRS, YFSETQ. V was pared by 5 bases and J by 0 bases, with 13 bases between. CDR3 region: CASRVGDSSTDTQYF. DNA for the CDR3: TGCGCCAGCAGGGTTGGGGACTCTAGCACAGATACGCAGTATTTT.

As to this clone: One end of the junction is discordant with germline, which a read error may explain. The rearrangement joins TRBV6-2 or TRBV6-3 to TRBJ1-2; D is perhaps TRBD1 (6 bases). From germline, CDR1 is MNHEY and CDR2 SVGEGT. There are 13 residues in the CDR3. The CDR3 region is CASSSGQISGYTF. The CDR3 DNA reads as TGTGCCAGTAGTTCCGGACAGATCAGTGGCTACACCTTC.

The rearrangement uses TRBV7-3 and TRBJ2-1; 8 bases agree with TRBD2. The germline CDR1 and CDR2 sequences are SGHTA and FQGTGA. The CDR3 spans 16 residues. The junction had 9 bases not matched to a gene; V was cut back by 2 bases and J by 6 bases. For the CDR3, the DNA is TGTGCCAGCAGCTTATCGGCGAGCGGGGGATTCAATGAGCAGTTCTTC. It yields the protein CASSLSASGGFNEQFF.

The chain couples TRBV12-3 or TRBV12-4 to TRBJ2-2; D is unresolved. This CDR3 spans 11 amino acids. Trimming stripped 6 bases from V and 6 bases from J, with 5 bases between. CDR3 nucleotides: TGTGCCAGCAGCTACTCCGGGGAGCTGTTTTTT. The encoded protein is CASSYSGELFF.

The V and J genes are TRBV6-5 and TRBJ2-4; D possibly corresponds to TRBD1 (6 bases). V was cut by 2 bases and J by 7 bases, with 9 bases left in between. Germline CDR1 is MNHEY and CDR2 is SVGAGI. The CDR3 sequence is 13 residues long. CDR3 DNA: TGTGCCAGCAGTTACCAGGGGACGAACATTCAGTACTTC. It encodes CASSYQGTNIQYF.

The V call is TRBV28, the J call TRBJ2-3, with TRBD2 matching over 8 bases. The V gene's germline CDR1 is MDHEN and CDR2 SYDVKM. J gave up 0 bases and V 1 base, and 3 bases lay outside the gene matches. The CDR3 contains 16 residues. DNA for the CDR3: TGTGCCAGCAGTTTATCAGCGGGGGCTAGCACAGATACGCAGTATTTT. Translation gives CASSLSAGASTDTQYF.

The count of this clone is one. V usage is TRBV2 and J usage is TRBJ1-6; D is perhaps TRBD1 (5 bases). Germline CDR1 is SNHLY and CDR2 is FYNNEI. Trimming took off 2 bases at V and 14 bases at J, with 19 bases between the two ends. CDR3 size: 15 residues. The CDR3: CASSEWQGGGFSLHF. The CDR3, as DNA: TGTGCCAGCAGTGAATGGCAGGGCGGGGGTTTTTCCCTCCACTTT.

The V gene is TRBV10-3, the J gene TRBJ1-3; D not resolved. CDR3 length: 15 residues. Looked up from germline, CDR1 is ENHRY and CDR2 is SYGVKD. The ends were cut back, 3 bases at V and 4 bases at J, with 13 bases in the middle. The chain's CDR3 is CAISERGFIGNTIYF. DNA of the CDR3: TGTGCCATCAGTGAACGAGGGTTTATAGGAAACACCATATATTTT.

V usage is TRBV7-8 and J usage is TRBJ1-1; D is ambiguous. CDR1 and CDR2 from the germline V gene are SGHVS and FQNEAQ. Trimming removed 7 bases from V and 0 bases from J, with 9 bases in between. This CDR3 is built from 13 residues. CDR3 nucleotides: TGTGCCAGCAAGGACGGGATGAACACTGAAGCTTTCTTT. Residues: CASKDGMNTEAFF.

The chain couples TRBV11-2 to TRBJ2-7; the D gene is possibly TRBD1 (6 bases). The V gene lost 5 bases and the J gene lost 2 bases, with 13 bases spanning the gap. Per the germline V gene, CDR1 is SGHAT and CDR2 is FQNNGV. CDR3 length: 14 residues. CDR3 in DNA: TGTGCCAGCAGCCTGGGGGCGGGTACCTACGAGCAGTACTTC. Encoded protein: CASSLGAGTYEQYF.